This T cell receptor (beta chain) is from a study of post-analysis software for immune sequencing data. Study background: Recorded subtypes: relapsing-remitting, secondary progressive, progressive-relapsing; some patients unannotated. Study findings and constraints: Higher frequency in patients than in controls was seen for a handful of TRBV segments, with TRBV5-6, TRBV5-1 and TRBV20-1 among them. Compared with controls, patients showed significantly lower normalized Chao1 diversity. Same-batch preparations were strongly co-clustered by F measure.

Trimming pared 2 bases from V and 15 bases from J, leaving 14 bases between. CDR3 length: 12 amino acids. Germline values: CDR1 LNHNV, CDR2 YYDKDF (reference sequence). This clonotype has just a few counts. The antigen remains undetermined. The library was made from cDNA and included unique molecular identifiers. TCRdb recomputed calls from the PCR reads with MiXCR, one row per CDR3 protein. The data contain a few hundred thousand distinct CDR3 sequences, around 31% of them singletons. V and J are TRBV15 and TRBJ2-1, with a possible D match to TRBD1 (6 bases). Specimen: blood. The origin of this receptor is a girl aged 2-17 years with multiple sclerosis. In DNA form, the CDR3 reads TGTGCCACCAGCAGAAAGGGGGATAAGGGGTTCTTC. This encodes CATSRKGDKGFF.